The rows below give T cell receptor beta chains drawn from one sample of a study of Ad26.COV2.S vaccination and SARS-CoV-2 variants. Sequencing was performed with immunoSEQ multiplex PCR; in TCRdb, only in-frame clones are kept and a portion is missing. The sample holds 300,000 to 350,000 clones; about 88% are singletons and the top ten take roughly 10%. Sequences were derived from peripheral blood, sampled in a trial of Ad26.COV2.S vaccine versus placebo. The receptors shown here come from a person between 18 and 65 years old who received the Ad26.COV2.S COVID-19 vaccine or a placebo. The CDR3 runs from the conserved cysteine through the conserved F or W. D genes are given only for firm matches. Part of the rows lack a size; the others show once, few, many or a class for expanded clones.

>TRBD2|NA|TRBV5-6|16|TRBJ2-3
CASSLTSGGSTDTQYF
TGTGCCAGCAGCTTGACTAGCGGAGGGAGCACAGATACGCAGTATTTT
>TRBD1|NA|TRBV4-1|15|TRBJ1-2
CASSVRDRQDYGYTF
TGCGCCAGCAGCGTACGGGACAGACAAGACTATGGCTACACCTTC
>NA|once|TRBV5-6|16|TRBJ1-6
CASNGQLSSYNSPLHF
TGTGCCAGCAACGGACAGCTGAGCTCCTATAATTCACCCCTCCACTTT
>NA|NA|TRBV5-1|14|TRBJ2-1
CASSLGTGRGEQFF
TGCGCCAGCAGCTTGGGGACGGGGCGAGGTGAGCAGTTCTTC
>NA|NA|TRBV28|14|TRBJ2-5
CASSSRTVQETQYF
TGTGCCAGCAGTTCCAGGACAGTCCAAGAGACCCAGTACTTC
>NA|NA|TRBV28|16|TRBJ2-1
CASSPSGAASYNEQFF
TGTGCCAGCAGTCCGTCGGGAGCCGCCTCCTACAATGAGCAGTTCTTC
>TRBD2|NA|TRBV9|16|TRBJ2-2
CASSAGAGVSTGELFF
TGTGCCAGCAGCGCCGGGGCGGGGGTTTCCACCGGGGAGCTGTTTTTT
>NA|NA|TRBV19|17|TRBJ1-2
CASSIGYYRPPIYGYTF
TGTGCCAGTAGTATAGGATACTACCGACCGCCGATCTATGGCTACACCTTC
>NA|NA|TRBV5-6|15|TRBJ2-3
CASNLIAEPRDTQYF
TGTGCCAGCAACCTTATAGCGGAGCCCAGGGATACGCAGTATTTT
>TRBD1|NA|TRBV29-1|13|TRBJ2-5
CSAGTTGSWAQYF
TGCAGCGCGGGGACGACAGGGTCGTGGGCCCAGTACTTC
>TRBD1|NA|TRBV4-3|20|TRBJ1-1
CASSQEEAGQGLFKSTEAFF
TGCGCCAGCAGCCAAGAAGAGGCGGGACAGGGGCTATTTAAGAGCACTGAAGCTTTCTTT
>NA|few|TRBV4-2|12|TRBJ1-4
CASSRFNEKLFF
TGTGCCAGCAGCCGCTTTAATGAAAAACTGTTTTTT
>NA|NA|TRBV28|18|TRBJ2-2
CATSSISAGTAQTGELFF
TGTGCCACCTCCAGTATATCAGCGGGGACAGCCCAAACCGGGGAGCTGTTTTTT
>TRBD1|NA|TRBV5-5|15|TRBJ2-1
CASSLGGAGGIEQFF
TGTGCCAGCAGCTTGGGAGGGGCAGGGGGAATTGAGCAGTTCTTC
>NA|NA|TRBV16|11|TRBJ2-1
CASSHLNEQFF
TGTGCCAGCAGCCACCTTAATGAGCAGTTCTTC
>NA|NA|TRBV5-4|14|TRBJ2-7
CASSLADSLYEQYF
TGTGCCAGCAGCTTGGCCGACAGTCTCTACGAGCAGTACTTC
>NA|NA|TRBV27|15|TRBJ1-6
CASSLSNGLESPLHF
TGTGCCAGCAGTTTATCGAACGGGTTAGAGTCACCCCTCCACTTT
>NA|NA|TRBV7-2|14|TRBJ2-5
CASSFGGYQETQYF
TGTGCCAGCAGCTTCGGAGGGTACCAAGAGACCCAGTACTTC
>TRBD1|few|TRBV28|15|TRBJ1-5
CASSRTGARGQPQHF
TGTGCCAGCAGCAGGACAGGCGCGCGTGGTCAGCCCCAGCATTTT
>TRBD2|NA|TRBV3-1/TRBV3-2|16|TRBJ2-1
CASSLYLAGAYNEQFF
TGTGCCAGCAGCCTCTATTTAGCGGGGGCCTACAATGAGCAGTTCTTC
>NA|NA|TRBV5-5|14|TRBJ1-5
CASSGARHNQPQHF
TGTGCCAGCTCCGGGGCCCGTCACAATCAGCCCCAGCATTTT
>TRBD1|NA|TRBV4-3|16|TRBJ1-1
CASSQTQGVGNTEAFF
TGCGCCAGCAGCCAGACTCAGGGGGTTGGGAACACTGAAGCTTTCTTT
>TRBD1|NA|TRBV7-2|14|TRBJ1-1
CASSPRGGGGEAFF
TGTGCCAGCAGCCCCAGGGGGGGTGGGGGCGAAGCTTTCTTT
>NA|NA|TRBV7-2|14|TRBJ2-7
CASSLAQGVSEQYF
TGTGCCAGCAGCTTGGCCCAAGGGGTCTCCGAGCAGTACTTC
>NA|NA|TRBV28|13|TRBJ1-2
CASSWEGQLTYTF
TGTGCCAGCAGCTGGGAGGGACAACTAACCTACACCTTC
>TRBD1|NA|TRBV20-1|16|TRBJ2-3
CSACAGQGARTDTQYF
TGCAGTGCTTGTGCGGGACAGGGGGCGCGGACAGATACGCAGTATTTT
>TRBD1|NA|TRBV4-3|17|TRBJ1-4
CASSPLGQGETNEKLFF
TGCGCCAGCAGCCCCTTAGGACAGGGGGAAACTAATGAAAAACTGTTTTTT
>TRBD2|NA|TRBV19|16|TRBJ2-1
CASSIDIAGGPGEQFF
TGTGCCAGTAGTATAGATATAGCGGGAGGCCCGGGTGAGCAGTTCTTC
>NA|NA|TRBV11-2|13|TRBJ2-7
CASSLERIYEQYF
TGTGCCAGCAGCTTAGAACGGATTTACGAGCAGTACTTC
>TRBD2|NA|TRBV3-1/TRBV3-2|18|TRBJ2-6
CASSQQGLAGAGANVLTF
TGTGCCAGCAGCCAACAGGGACTAGCGGGAGCTGGGGCCAACGTCCTGACTTTC
>NA|NA|TRBV5-5|15|TRBJ1-2
CASSSGDLFNYGYTF
TGTGCCAGCAGCTCGGGGGATCTTTTCAACTATGGCTACACCTTC
>NA|once|TRBV25-1|14|TRBJ2-5
CASSEFVGQETQYF
TGTGCCAGCAGTGAATTCGTCGGCCAAGAGACCCAGTACTTC
>TRBD1|NA|TRBV18|14|TRBJ2-7
CASSRLETGDEQYF
TGTGCCAGCTCACGGCTTGAGACAGGGGACGAGCAGTACTTC
>NA|NA|TRBV28|15|TRBJ1-5
CASSLGSTGKQPQHF
TGTGCCAGCAGTTTAGGCTCGACGGGAAAACAGCCCCAGCATTTT
>NA|few|TRBV5-1|14|TRBJ2-2
CASSSRYEAGELFF
TGCGCCAGCAGCTCCCGGTACGAGGCCGGGGAGCTGTTTTTT
>TRBD1|NA|TRBV4-1|15|TRBJ1-6
CASSQPDRENSPLHF
TGCGCCAGCAGCCAGCCGGACAGGGAAAATTCACCCCTCCACTTT
>NA|NA|TRBV5-1|16|TRBJ1-2
CASSFGTPLANYGYTF
TGCGCCAGCAGCTTCGGGACGCCCCTAGCTAACTATGGCTACACCTTC
>TRBD2|NA|TRBV24-1|17|TRBJ2-1
CATSDPGRGKTYNEQFF
TGTGCCACCAGTGACCCGGGGCGGGGGAAAACCTACAATGAGCAGTTCTTC
>TRBD1|NA|TRBV19|16|TRBJ2-2
CASSIVGTGWFGELFF
TGTGCCAGTAGTATAGTCGGGACAGGGTGGTTCGGGGAGCTGTTTTTT
>NA|NA|TRBV18|14|TRBJ1-1
CASSPSQRNTEAFF
TGTGCCAGCTCACCATCTCAGCGGAACACTGAAGCTTTCTTT
>NA|few|TRBV11-2|12|TRBJ2-2
CASSYLYGELFF
TGTGCCAGCAGCTACCTGTACGGGGAGCTGTTTTTT
>NA|NA|TRBV2|10|TRBJ2-5
CASSQETQYF
TGTGCCAGCAGTCAAGAGACCCAGTACTTC
>NA|NA|TRBV5-1|15|TRBJ2-5
CASRVTGSEKETQYF
TGCGCCAGCAGAGTGACAGGTTCCGAAAAAGAGACCCAGTACTTC
>TRBD2|NA|TRBV3-1/TRBV3-2|20|TRBJ2-3
CASSPVSGTSGPTSTDTQYF
TGTGCCAGCAGCCCCGTCTCCGGGACTAGCGGACCAACTAGCACAGATACGCAGTATTTT
>TRBD2|NA|TRBV6-2/TRBV6-3|20|TRBJ2-2
CASSTSRLAGGPGGTGELFF
TGTGCCAGCAGCACTTCCCGACTAGCGGGAGGCCCGGGGGGCACCGGGGAGCTGTTTTTT
>TRBD2|once|TRBV9|20|TRBJ2-2
CASSSHLRGLAGVETGELFF
TGTGCCAGCAGCTCTCACCTTAGGGGACTAGCGGGAGTAGAGACCGGGGAGCTGTTTTTT
>NA|NA|TRBV28|15|TRBJ2-2
CASSFRGINTGELFF
TGTGCCAGCAGTTTCCGAGGAATTAACACCGGGGAGCTGTTTTTT
>TRBD2|NA|TRBV27|17|TRBJ2-5
CASSLNGLAGNQETQYF
TGTGCCAGCAGTTTAAATGGACTAGCGGGGAACCAAGAGACCCAGTACTTC
>TRBD2|NA|TRBV7-2|16|TRBJ2-2
CASSLGGTSVLGELFF
TGTGCCAGCAGCTTAGGTGGGACTAGCGTCCTCGGGGAGCTGTTTTTT
>NA|NA|TRBV30|15|TRBJ2-3
CAWALTGHTTDTQYF
TGTGCCTGGGCCCTCACCGGTCACACCACAGATACGCAGTATTTT
>NA|NA|TRBV28|15|TRBJ1-4
CASSFTRRTNEKLFF
TGTGCCAGCAGTTTCACTCGACGGACTAATGAAAAACTGTTTTTT
>TRBD1|many|TRBV3-1/TRBV3-2|15|TRBJ1-2
CASSSNGQGANGYTF
TGTGCCAGCAGCTCCAACGGACAGGGGGCGAATGGCTACACCTTC
>TRBD1|NA|TRBV2|13|TRBJ1-2
CASSEGQRRGYTF
TGTGCCAGCAGTGAGGGACAGCGAAGAGGCTACACCTTC